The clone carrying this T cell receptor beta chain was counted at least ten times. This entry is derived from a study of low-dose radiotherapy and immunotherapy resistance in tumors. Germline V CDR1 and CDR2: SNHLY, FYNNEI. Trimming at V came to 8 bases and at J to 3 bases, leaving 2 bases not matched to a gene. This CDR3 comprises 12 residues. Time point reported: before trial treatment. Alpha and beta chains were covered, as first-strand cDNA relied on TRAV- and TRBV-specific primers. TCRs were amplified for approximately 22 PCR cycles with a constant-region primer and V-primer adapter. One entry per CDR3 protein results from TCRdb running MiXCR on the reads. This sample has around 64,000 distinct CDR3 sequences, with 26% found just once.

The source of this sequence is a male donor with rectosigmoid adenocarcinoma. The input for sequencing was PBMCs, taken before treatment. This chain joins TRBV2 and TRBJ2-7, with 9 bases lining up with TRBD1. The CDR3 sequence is CASRDRVYEQYF. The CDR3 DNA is TGTGCCAGCCGGGACAGGGTCTACGAGCAGTACTTC.